The 22 T cell receptor beta chains in this list originate from one sample, sequenced in a study of OX40 agonist ivuxolimab in advanced cancers. Receptor libraries were prepared by the immunoSEQ multiplex PCR assay. This immuneACCESS table, as held by TCRdb, lists in-frame sequences with V and J called but not all clones. Of the missing ones, under half trace to an unresolved V gene in checked studies; the others have no known cause. The sample data list fewer than 85,000 clones, and 80% to 95% of these were observed just once. The top ten clones comprise 0.43% of the sample. Sequencing was performed on CD4+ or CD8+ T cells sorted from blood, taken in a trial of the OX40 agonist ivuxolimab. The receptors originated from an adult with an advanced solid tumor such as melanoma, head and neck, liver or kidney cancer.

The V gene is TRBV7-9, the J gene TRBJ1-2; TRBD1 might be the D (5 bases). Germline V gives CDR1 SEHNR, CDR2 FQNEAQ (reference sequence). The CDR3 totals 13 residues. The V end lost 8 bases, the J end lost 8 bases, and 18 bases lay between the germline ends. The CDR3 region has the DNA TGTGCCAGCGGGTACAGCGCTGGGGGAGGCTACACCTTC. This encodes CASGYSAGGGYTF.

CDR3 sequence (DNA): TGTGCCAGCAGTTCAACCGTTGGAAACACCATATATTTT. Translating it yields CASSSTVGNTIYF. V gene TRBV6-5 combines with J gene TRBJ1-3; D remains unclear. The CDR3 extends over 13 amino acids. CDR1 and CDR2 (germline): MNHEY, SVGAGI. V gave up 4 bases and J gave up 3 bases, with 7 bases separating them.

This rearrangement joins TRBV10-1 to TRBJ1-2; the D gene is possibly TRBD1 (5 bases). Per germline, CDR1 WNHNN and CDR2 SYGVQD (reference sequence). V shed 0 bases and J shed 4 bases, with 18 bases lying between them. This CDR3 is built from 17 residues. CDR3 coding DNA: TGCGCCAGCAGTGAGTCGATCGGAGACGGGGGTACCTATGGCTACACCTTC. Encoded protein: CASSESIGDGGTYGYTF.

The gene calls are TRBV7-2 and TRBJ2-1, with 10 bases matching TRBD2. This CDR3 has 15 residues. Losses at the gene ends were 3 bases for V and 4 bases for J; bases not matched to a gene: 3. Germline loops: CDR1 SGHTA, CDR2 FQGNSA. The CDR3 bases are TGTGCCAGCAGCTTTAGCGGGGGGAGATACAATGAGCAGTTCTTC. Residues: CASSFSGGRYNEQFF.

This sequence joins TRBV6-6 and TRBJ1-1; D is perhaps TRBD1 (6 bases). CDR1 and CDR2 (germline): MNHNY, SVGAGI (reference sequence). Trimming removed 2 bases from V and 4 bases from J, with 8 bases in between. The CDR3 is 13 residues long. The CDR3 region is CASSYGQITEAFF. The DNA for the CDR3 is TGTGCCAGCAGTTACGGACAGATCACTGAAGCTTTCTTT.

The CDR3 DNA reads as TGTGCCAGCAGTCAGAACTACCAAGAGACCCAGTACTTC. It specifies CASSQNYQETQYF. The V call is TRBV11-2, the J call TRBJ2-5, with D unresolved. CDR1 SGHAT and CDR2 FQNNGV come from the germline V gene. The CDR3 consists of 13 residues. V lost 6 bases and J lost 0, with 8 bases in between. Full variable domain (missing parts from reference TRBV11-2 and TRBJ2-5): EAGVAQSPRYKIIEKRQSVAFWCNPISGHATLYWYQQILGQGPKLLIQFQNNGVVDDSQLPKDRFSAERLKGVDSTLKIQPAKLEDSAVYLCASSQNYQETQYFGPGTRLLVL.

This clone is a singleton in its sample. J is TRBJ2-7 and V is TRBV25-1; no clear D. Trimming took 3 bases from V and 3 from J, leaving 12 bases between them. The V gene's germline CDR1 is MGHDK and CDR2 SYGVNS. The CDR3 sequence is 14 residues long. CDR3 protein: CASSDSPLHYEQYF. The DNA of the CDR3 is TGTGCCAGCAGTGATAGTCCACTACACTACGAGCAGTACTTC.

V usage is TRBV18 and J usage is TRBJ2-4, with a tentative D call TRBD2 (5 bases). Trimming removed 0 bases at V and 2 bases at J, with 8 bases between. CDR3 length equals 15 residues. The germline V gene has CDR1 KGHSH and CDR2 LQKENI. The CDR3 here is CASSPPREPKNIQYF. DNA for the CDR3: TGTGCCAGCTCACCACCACGGGAACCCAAAAACATTCAGTACTTC.

The rearrangement joins TRBV2 to TRBJ2-1; D may be TRBD2 (5 bases). Germline CDR1 reads SNHLY; CDR2 reads FYNNEI. Deletions cut 7 bases from V and 0 bases from J, with 13 bases between. The CDR3 sequence is 15 residues long. In nucleotides, the CDR3 is TGTGCCAGCAAGGGAGACCGTAGCTCCTACAATGAGCAGTTCTTC. This encodes CASKGDRSSYNEQFF.

This clone occurred a few times. Here the CDR3 DNA reads TGCGCCAGCAGCTCAACGGGAGACACCGGGGAGCTGTTTTTT. Translating gives CASSSTGDTGELFF. The J gene is TRBJ2-2, the V gene TRBV5-1, with D possibly TRBD2 on 6 matching bases. Germline V gene sequence: CDR1 SGHRS, CDR2 YFSETQ. CDR3 length equals 14 residues. Deletions cut 3 bases from V and 3 bases from J, with 9 bases between. Supplemented by reference TRBV5-1 and TRBJ2-2, the full variable domain reads KAGVTQTPRYLIKTRGQQVTLSCSPISGHRSVSWYQQTPGQGLQFLFEYFSETQRNKGNFPGRFSGRQFSNSRSEMNVSTLELGDSALYLCASSSTGDTGELFFGEGSRLTVL.

The V gene is TRBV5-6, the J gene TRBJ1-5, with D unclear. Trimming cost V 3 bases and J 11 bases, with 21 bases left between them. The CDR3 sequence is 15 residues long. Germline CDR1 SGHDT, CDR2 YYEEEE. The CDR3 sequence is CASSSGEAGGVTQHF. The CDR3 DNA is TGTGCCAGCAGCTCCGGCGAAGCAGGTGGGGTGACCCAGCATTTT.

The chain links TRBV28 to TRBJ1-1, with TRBD1 as a possible D gene (5 bases). The germline V gene has CDR1 MDHEN and CDR2 SYDVKM. Deletions cut 6 bases from V and 3 bases from J, with 14 bases between. The CDR3 runs 14 residues. The CDR3 coding sequence is TGTGCCAGCAGCCCAGGGTCTTGGCACACTGAAGCTTTCTTT. Translating gives CASSPGSWHTEAFF. The full variable domain, with the rest looked up from reference TRBV28 and TRBJ1-1, is DVKVTQSSRYLVKRTGEKVFLECVQDMDHENMFWYRQDPGLGLRLIYFSYDVKMKEKGDIPEGYSVSREKKERFSLILESASTNQTSMYLCASSPGSWHTEAFFGQGTRLTVV.

The chain joins TRBV6-6 to TRBJ2-7; TRBD1 or TRBD2 may be the D gene (5 bases each). The CDR3 loop spans 14 amino acids. Trimming took off 6 bases at V and 5 bases at J, with 17 bases between the two ends. Germline V gene data show CDR1 as MNHNY and CDR2 as SVGAGI (reference sequence). CDR3 DNA: TGTGCCAGCAGGTTAGCCGGGACGGGCAACGAGCAGTACTTC. Its translation: CASRLAGTGNEQYF.

The chain joins TRBV5-1 to TRBJ2-1; D might be TRBD2 (7 bases). This CDR3 comprises 15 residues. Between the trimmed V and J ends, which lost 8 bases and 9 bases, there was a span of 24 bases. Germline V gives CDR1 SGHRS, CDR2 YFSETQ. As DNA, the CDR3 is TGCGCCAGTTCTTCAAGGGGGGGCGAACCCCGTGAGCAGTTCTTC. Its protein product is CASSSRGGEPREQFF.

This clone is a singleton in its sample. The chain couples TRBV11-2 to TRBJ2-5, with a tentative D call TRBD2 (5 bases). The end of the DNA is better explained by TRBJ2-7, so the J call may be wrong. Germline CDR1 is SGHAT and CDR2 is FQNNGV. CDR3 size: 14 residues. The CDR3 sequence is CASARGFSSYEQYF. The CDR3 bases are TGTGCCAGCGCCCGGGGATTTAGCTCCTACGAGCAGTACTTC.

The J gene is TRBJ1-3, the V gene TRBV9; D not certain. Germline lookup yields CDR1 SGDLS and CDR2 YYNGEE. The CDR3 contains 12 residues. V lost 5 bases, J lost 0 bases, and 3 bases lay in between. The CDR3 here is CASRGSGNTIYF. Written as DNA, the CDR3 is TGTGCCAGCAGGGGCTCTGGAAACACCATATATTTT.

The V and J genes are TRBV18 and TRBJ2-2, with 9 bases that match TRBD1. This CDR3 is 15 amino acids long. In germline, CDR1 is KGHSH, CDR2 LQKENI. V trimming: 2 bases; J trimming: 7 bases; junction bases outside the gene matches: 5. The DNA of the CDR3 is TGTGCCAGCTCACCAAGGGACAGGGATGGCGGGGAGCTGTTTTTT. Its protein product is CASSPRDRDGGELFF.

V usage is TRBV11-3 and J usage is TRBJ2-7, with D tentatively TRBD2 (5 bases). V shed 5 bases and J shed 7 bases, with 15 bases lying between them. CDR3 length: 13 residues. Germline V gives CDR1 SGHNT, CDR2 YENEEA. CDR3 in DNA: TGTGCCAGCAGCCACACGGATACTAGGGAGCAGTACTTC. Protein product: CASSHTDTREQYF.

This clone appeared once. The J gene is TRBJ1-1, the V gene TRBV9; D is ambiguous. V lost 0 bases to trimming and J lost 1 base, with 13 bases between them. The germline gives CDR1 SGDLS, CDR2 YYNGEE. This CDR3 spans 16 amino acids. The CDR3 DNA reads as TGTGCCAGCAGCGTAGACCTGGCAGGCCCGAACACTGAAGCTTTCTTT. Amino acids: CASSVDLAGPNTEAFF.

The chain recombines TRBV4-2 with TRBJ1-2; D perhaps matches TRBD1 (6 bases). Germline CDR1 LGHNA, CDR2 YNFKEQ. V was cut by 6 bases and J by 5 bases, with 19 bases left in between. The CDR3 loop spans 15 amino acids. The CDR3 nucleotides read TGTGCCAGCAGACCCGAACAGGGACTAGTTTATGGCTACACCTTC. This codes for CASRPEQGLVYGYTF.

This chain connects TRBV28 to TRBJ1-1; 9 positions match TRBD1. The germline CDR1 and CDR2 sequences are MDHEN and SYDVKM. V dropped 5 bases and J dropped 4; count of bases not matched to a gene: 11. The CDR3 is made up of 16 amino acids. This CDR3 reads CASSTASGTGSTEAFF. The CDR3 DNA follows: TGTGCCAGCAGTACAGCCTCCGGGACAGGGAGCACTGAAGCTTTCTTT.

The chain links TRBV5-4 to TRBJ1-2; tentatively, D is TRBD1 (5 bases). The CDR3 loop spans 13 amino acids. V was clipped by 5 bases and J by 4 bases, with 12 bases between them. Per the germline V gene, CDR1 is SGHNT and CDR2 is YYREEE (reference sequence). The CDR3 reads CASSSDRLYGYTF. In DNA, the CDR3 is TGTGCCAGCAGTTCCGACAGACTCTATGGCTACACCTTC.